This T cell receptor (beta chain) was sequenced for a study of cytomegalovirus exposure and HLA in healthy donors. Study in general: Membership in the Caucasian-associated ancestry cluster was found for around 81% of 398 genotyped donors. Study observations and caveats: Several of the most significant clusters appeared, in a later analysis, to be linked to common viral pathogens. A prior analysis recorded that most TCR beta V segments were productive about 87% or about 30% of the time. In a later analysis, compared with equally common non-associated chains, HLA-associated beta chains were more expanded.

Amplification used 60 Vbeta primers and 13 Jbeta primers. Only in-frame clones appear in the TCRdb table, and some are missing; sequencing was by immunoSEQ multiplex PCR. Of more than 50,000 clones in the sample, approximately 75% were seen once. Germline values: CDR1 SNHLY, CDR2 FYNNEI. V lost 6 bases to trimming and J lost 0 bases, with 8 bases between them. The CDR3 is 13 amino acids. Of note for this clone: Its antigen is not identified.

The receptor was isolated from a man aged 45-60 years in good health and CMV-seropositive. The V and J genes are TRBV2 and TRBJ1-1; D may be TRBD1 (5 bases). The sequenced material came from PBMCs. CDR3 in amino acids: CASRRQMNTEAFF. The CDR3 region has the DNA TGTGCCAGCAGGCGACAGATGAACACTGAAGCTTTCTTT. Looking up the rest from reference TRBV2 and TRBJ1-1 gives the full variable domain: EPEVTQTPSHQVTQMGQEVILRCVPISNHLYFYWYRQILGQKVEFLVSFYNNEISEKSEIFDDQFSVERPDGSNFTLKIRSTKLEDSAMYFCASRRQMNTEAFFGQGTRLTVV.